Listed below are T cell receptor beta chains from one sample, sequenced in a study of beta chain features in type 1 diabetes. Clones were read by immunoSEQ multiplex PCR, and TCRdb kept only the in-frame ones, dropping some. The sample consists of fewer than 400,000 clones, 6.5% to 10% of them appearing once. The sequencing input was central memory CD4+ T cells from blood. All receptors come from a woman under 30 in good health. The CDR3 runs from the conserved cysteine through the conserved F or W. A D gene is named only where the DNA matches it firmly. Clone size is stated in some rows and not others, as once, few, many or a class when expanded.

TRBD1,TRBV4-1,17,TRBJ2-7,few,TGCGCCAGCAGCCGAGAATATAGAACAGGGGGCACCTACGAGCAGTACTTC,CASSREYRTGGTYEQYF
NA,TRBV5-6,16,TRBJ1-2,NA,TGTGCCAGCAGCTTGACGCTACTCCGTTCTGCCGATGGCTACACCTTC,CASSLTLLRSADGYTF
NA,TRBV4-3,16,TRBJ2-1,many,TGCGCCAGCAGCCAAACATCTCGGACCTTCGGGGATGAGCAGTTCTTC,CASSQTSRTFGDEQFF
NA,TRBV5-6,11,TRBJ2-1,few,TGTGCCAGCAGCTTGTTCGGCGGGAAGTTCTTC,CASSLFGGKFF
NA,TRBV7-2,14,TRBJ1-2,few,TGTGCCAGCAGCCCCCACCGCGAAAGTTATGGCTACACCTTC,CASSPHRESYGYTF
NA,TRBV7-6,15,TRBJ2-6,NA,TGTGCCAGCAGCGGTATCCAAGCTGGGGCCAACGTCCTGACTTTC,CASSGIQAGANVLTF
NA,TRBV5-6,12,TRBJ2-1,few,TGTGCCAGCAGCTTGGCACCCGGGCAGCAGTTCTTC,CASSLAPGQQFF
TRBD2,TRBV10-3,13,TRBJ2-1,many,TGTGCCATCAAGCGGGAGGCGGGCAATGAGCAGTTCTTC,CAIKREAGNEQFF
NA,TRBV28,14,TRBJ2-5,few,TGTGCCAGCAGTTCCCAAGGTGGGGGAGAGACCCAGTACTTC,CASSSQGGGETQYF
TRBD1,TRBV5-6,14,TRBJ2-7,few,TGTGCCAGCAGCTTCCGGGACAGGGGCTACGAGCAGTACTTC,CASSFRDRGYEQYF
TRBD2,TRBV4-2,16,TRBJ2-5,many,TGTGCCAGCAGCCAAGACATAGCGGGAATGGCGGAGACCCAGTACTTC,CASSQDIAGMAETQYF
TRBD1,TRBV5-1,14,TRBJ2-5,NA,TGCGCCAGCAGCGACACAGGGGGCGGAGAGACCCAGTACTTC,CASSDTGGGETQYF
NA,TRBV27,14,TRBJ1-1,few,TGTGCCAGCCAAGCCGGGACCCCGAACACTGAAGCTTTCTTT,CASQAGTPNTEAFF
TRBD1,TRBV18,14,TRBJ1-1,few,TGTGCCAGCTCACCCGACAGGGTTAAGGCTGAAGCTTTCTTT,CASSPDRVKAEAFF
TRBD1,TRBV18,20,TRBJ1-1,NA,TGTGCCAGCTCACCCCGGCCCGGGACAGGGACCGAAGAACTGAACACTGAAGCTTTCTTT,CASSPRPGTGTEELNTEAFF
NA,TRBV7-9,15,TRBJ1-5,NA,TGTGCCAGCAGCCGAGGGACGGTTAGCAATCAGCCCCAGCATTTT,CASSRGTVSNQPQHF
NA,TRBV7-2,13,TRBJ2-5,NA,TGTGCCAGCAGCTCCGGGCTACGAGAGACCCAGTACTTC,CASSSGLRETQYF
TRBD2,TRBV7-2,16,TRBJ2-5,many,TGTGCCAGCAGGACCGGGGGGGGTGCCGTCCGGGAGACCCAGTACTTC,CASRTGGGAVRETQYF
NA,TRBV10-3,15,TRBJ2-6,NA,TGTGCCATCAGTGTTTCCATACCTGGGGCCAACGTCCTGACTTTC,CAISVSIPGANVLTF